The present entry profiles one T cell receptor beta chain with its context. This specimen belongs to a study of CD8 T cells in Susac syndrome. The CDR3 is made up of 14 amino acids. Germline lookup yields CDR1 MNHEY and CDR2 SVGAGI. V gave up 0 bases and J gave up 6 bases, with 11 bases separating them. FACS enriched CD8+ TEMRA cells, while bulk CD8+ and CD4+ were negatively isolated. The RNA, 0.5 to 1 ug, was put through reverse transcription using random hexamers. Across 54 Vbeta and 13 Jbeta, TCR beta CDR3 was amplified with immunoSEQ multiplex PCR. TCRdb reprocessed the immunoSEQ multiplex PCR reads via MiXCR and lists one record per CDR3 protein. The table has 130,000 or so distinct CDR3 sequences, around nine tenths seen once.

The sequencing sample was made of CD8+ T cells from PBMCs. The genes are TRBV6-5 and TRBJ1-1; no firm D call. This sequence originates from a human donor with multiple sclerosis. The CDR3 spells CASSYSSGGSEAFF. In nucleotides, the CDR3 is TGTGCCAGCAGTTACTCTAGTGGAGGTTCTGAAGCTTTCTTT.